This is a list of T cell receptor beta chains from one sample in a study of low-dose radiotherapy and immunotherapy resistance in tumors. TCRdb called the reads again in MiXCR, with one record for every CDR3 protein. The sample holds 64,000 or so distinct CDR3 sequences; more than 20% are singletons and the top ten take 6.5% to 8%. The sample consisted of PBMCs, taken before treatment. The receptors were sampled from a male donor with rectosigmoid adenocarcinoma. Each CDR3 is given with its conserved first and last residue. Fields, in order: D gene, clone size, V gene, J gene, CDR3 DNA, CDR3 protein. A D gene is named only where the DNA matches it firmly. A row's size may be missing; if present it is once, few, many or a size class.

d_call: NA; clone_size: many; v_call: TRBV28; j_call: TRBJ1-1; cdr3_nt: TGTGCCAGCAGTTTTCGGTGGGTGACTGAAGCTTTCTTT; cdr3_aa: CASSFRWVTEAFF
d_call: TRBD1; clone_size: many; v_call: TRBV6-6; j_call: TRBJ1-1; cdr3_nt: TGTGCCAGCAGTTACGGGCAGGGGGAGATGTCGGTGAACCCTGAAGCTTTCTTT; cdr3_aa: CASSYGQGEMSVNPEAFF
d_call: TRBD2; clone_size: NA; v_call: TRBV20-1; j_call: TRBJ2-3; cdr3_nt: TGCAGTGCTAGAGATCATGGGGCGGGAGTGTCCACAGATACGCAGTATTTT; cdr3_aa: CSARDHGAGVSTDTQYF
d_call: NA; clone_size: many; v_call: TRBV27; j_call: TRBJ1-4; cdr3_nt: TGTGCCAGCAGAGGACAACAACCGGGGGAAAAACTGTTTTTT; cdr3_aa: CASRGQQPGEKLFF
d_call: TRBD2; clone_size: many; v_call: TRBV4-1; j_call: TRBJ2-1; cdr3_nt: TGCGCCAGCAGCCGTACTAGCGGGGGGGCGCTTCACAATGAGCAGTTCTTC; cdr3_aa: CASSRTSGGALHNEQFF
d_call: NA; clone_size: many; v_call: TRBV12-3/TRBV12-4; j_call: TRBJ2-3; cdr3_nt: TGTGCCAGCAGTTTTACCCCTAGCACAGATACGCAGTATTTT; cdr3_aa: CASSFTPSTDTQYF
d_call: TRBD1; clone_size: NA; v_call: TRBV2; j_call: TRBJ2-3; cdr3_nt: TGTGCCAGCAGCATCGGGACAGGGAATACAGATACGCAGTATTTT; cdr3_aa: CASSIGTGNTDTQYF
d_call: NA; clone_size: NA; v_call: TRBV11-2; j_call: TRBJ1-1; cdr3_nt: TGTGCCAGCAGTTTCTACACTGAAGCTTTCTTT; cdr3_aa: CASSFYTEAFF
d_call: NA; clone_size: many; v_call: TRBV28; j_call: TRBJ2-2; cdr3_nt: TGTGCCAGCAGTCCCTCCGGGGCCGGCACCGGGGAGCTGTTTTTT; cdr3_aa: CASSPSGAGTGELFF
d_call: TRBD2; clone_size: many; v_call: TRBV6-1; j_call: TRBJ2-1; cdr3_nt: TGTGCCAGCAGCCCGGTAGCGGGAGGGAGATACAATGAGCAGTTCTTC; cdr3_aa: CASSPVAGGRYNEQFF
d_call: NA; clone_size: many; v_call: TRBV30; j_call: TRBJ1-5; cdr3_nt: TGTGCCTGGAGTGGAGGGGTCCATAGCAATCAGCCCCAGCATTTT; cdr3_aa: CAWSGGVHSNQPQHF
d_call: TRBD2; clone_size: NA; v_call: TRBV5-1; j_call: TRBJ2-1; cdr3_nt: TGCGCCAGCAGCTTGGTCGCGGGAGCCCTCTACAATGAGCAGTTCTTC; cdr3_aa: CASSLVAGALYNEQFF
d_call: NA; clone_size: NA; v_call: TRBV4-2; j_call: TRBJ2-6; cdr3_nt: TGTGCCAGCAGCCAAGGTACCCTCTCTGGGGCCAACGTCCTGACTTTC; cdr3_aa: CASSQGTLSGANVLTF
d_call: TRBD1; clone_size: many; v_call: TRBV6-2/TRBV6-3; j_call: TRBJ2-7; cdr3_nt: TGTGCCAGCAGTTCCCGACAGGGCGGACCCTACGAGCAGTACTTC; cdr3_aa: CASSSRQGGPYEQYF
d_call: TRBD1; clone_size: many; v_call: TRBV6-1; j_call: TRBJ1-5; cdr3_nt: TGTGCCAGCAGACCCACAGGGGAAGGCAATCAGCCCCAGCATTTT; cdr3_aa: CASRPTGEGNQPQHF
d_call: NA; clone_size: medium-sized; v_call: TRBV6-1; j_call: TRBJ2-7; cdr3_nt: TGTGCCAGCAGTGAACCGGGCCTGCACGAGCAGTACTTC; cdr3_aa: CASSEPGLHEQYF
d_call: NA; clone_size: many; v_call: TRBV2; j_call: TRBJ2-3; cdr3_nt: TGTGCCAGCAGTGAAAAGACGCAGTATTTT; cdr3_aa: CASSEKTQYF
d_call: NA; clone_size: NA; v_call: TRBV5-4; j_call: TRBJ2-1; cdr3_nt: TGTGCCAGCAGCTTGGACGGTTACGAGCAGTTCTTC; cdr3_aa: CASSLDGYEQFF
d_call: NA; clone_size: once; v_call: TRBV11-2; j_call: TRBJ2-5; cdr3_nt: TGTGCCAGCAGCCCCCGGAGGACGATCCAAGAGACCCAGTACTTC; cdr3_aa: CASSPRRTIQETQYF
d_call: NA; clone_size: many; v_call: TRBV12-3/TRBV12-4; j_call: TRBJ2-2; cdr3_nt: TGTGCCAGCAGCGTCCTGAACACCGGGGAGCTGTTTTTT; cdr3_aa: CASSVLNTGELFF
d_call: TRBD2; clone_size: many; v_call: TRBV6-2/TRBV6-3; j_call: TRBJ2-1; cdr3_nt: TGTGCCAGCAGACAACTAGCGGGAGGGTACAATGAGCAGTTCTTC; cdr3_aa: CASRQLAGGYNEQFF
d_call: NA; clone_size: many; v_call: TRBV12-3/TRBV12-4; j_call: TRBJ1-1; cdr3_nt: TGTGCCAGCAGTAGCCGACCGGGGAGTGAAGCTTTCTTT; cdr3_aa: CASSSRPGSEAFF
d_call: NA; clone_size: many; v_call: TRBV7-2; j_call: TRBJ2-7; cdr3_nt: TGTGCCAGCAGCTTAGCTCAGGGGCAGTCCTACGAGCAGTACTTC; cdr3_aa: CASSLAQGQSYEQYF
d_call: NA; clone_size: many; v_call: TRBV29-1; j_call: TRBJ1-4; cdr3_nt: TGCAGCGCCCGACGCCAGGGTGTTGGCGAAAAACTGTTTTTT; cdr3_aa: CSARRQGVGEKLFF